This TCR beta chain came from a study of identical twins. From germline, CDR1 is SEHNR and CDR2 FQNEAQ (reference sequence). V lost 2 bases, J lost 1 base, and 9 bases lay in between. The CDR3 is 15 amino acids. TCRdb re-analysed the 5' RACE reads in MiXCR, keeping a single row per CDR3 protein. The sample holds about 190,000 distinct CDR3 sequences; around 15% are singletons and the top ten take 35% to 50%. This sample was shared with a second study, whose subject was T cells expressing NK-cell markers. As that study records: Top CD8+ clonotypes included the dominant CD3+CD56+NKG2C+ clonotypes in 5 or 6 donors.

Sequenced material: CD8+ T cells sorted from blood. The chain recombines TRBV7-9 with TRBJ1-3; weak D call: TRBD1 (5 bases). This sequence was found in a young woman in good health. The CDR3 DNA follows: TGTGCCAGCAGCTTATTCAGGGAGTCTGGAAACACCATATATTTT. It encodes CASSLFRESGNTIYF.